The 27 T cell receptor beta chains below all came from one sample that was sequenced in a study of blood T cell repertoires in COVID-19. Clones were read by immunoSEQ multiplex PCR, and TCRdb kept only the in-frame ones, dropping some. The sample records more than 200,000 clones, around 84% being singletons. The specimen was peripheral blood. The receptors come from a woman older than 75 with COVID-19, enrolled during active disease.

The rearrangement uses TRBV4-1 and TRBJ1-4, with 10 bases lining up with TRBD1. V lost 4 bases and J lost 6; bases outside the gene matches: 5. Germline V gives CDR1 MGHRA, CDR2 YSYEKL. The CDR3 consists of 15 residues. The chain's CDR3 is CASSLGTGADEKLFF. CDR3 nucleotide sequence: TGCGCCAGCAGCCTTGGGACAGGGGCGGATGAAAAACTGTTTTTT.

J is TRBJ2-7 and V is TRBV20-1; D possibly corresponds to TRBD2 (5 bases). V was cut by 3 bases and J by 1 base, with 10 bases left in between. The germline gives CDR1 DFQATT, CDR2 SNEGSKA (reference sequence). CDR3 size: 13 residues. Here the CDR3 DNA reads TGCAGTGCTAGTAAATCGGGGTCCTACGAGCAGTACGTC. Its protein product is CSASKSGSYEQYV.

Only a few counts were recorded for this clone. V and J are TRBV28 and TRBJ1-1, with TRBD1 matching over 12 bases. V shed 3 bases, J shed 4 bases, and the junction held 9 bases outside the gene matches. From germline, CDR1 is MDHEN and CDR2 SYDVKM. The CDR3 contains 17 residues. The CDR3 protein is CASSFLGTGGGSTEAFF. CDR3 in DNA: TGTGCCAGCAGTTTCCTAGGGACAGGGGGCGGCAGCACTGAAGCTTTCTTT.

The J gene is TRBJ1-1, the V gene TRBV19; a possible D gene is TRBD1 (5 bases). CDR1 is LNHDA, CDR2 SQIVND, per germline (reference sequence). The CDR3 runs 13 residues. V dropped 6 bases and J dropped 0 bases, with 8 bases sitting between them. The CDR3 bases are TGTGCCAGTAGAACACAGGTGAACACTGAAGCTTTCTTT. This encodes CASRTQVNTEAFF. The complete variable domain, with remaining parts taken from reference TRBV19 and TRBJ1-1, reads DGGITQSPKYLFRKEGQNVTLSCEQNLNHDAMYWYRQDPGQGLRLIYYSQIVNDFQKGDIAEGYSVSREKKESFPLTVTSAQKNPTAFYLCASRTQVNTEAFFGQGTRLTVV.

This chain's CDR3 is CASSRQGTYEQYF. The CDR3 nucleotides read TGTGCCAGCAGCCGACAGGGAACCTACGAGCAGTACTTC. The rearrangement links TRBV12-3 or TRBV12-4 to TRBJ2-7; TRBD1 matches at 7 bases. The V gene end was trimmed by 6 bases and the J gene end by 2 bases; junction bases not matched to a gene: 4. The CDR3 totals 13 residues.

The genes are TRBV28 and TRBJ1-2; TRBD1 agrees at 7 bases. The J segment lost 5 bases and the V segment lost 7 bases, leaving 13 bases of the junction unmatched. This CDR3 has 15 amino acids. Germline lookup yields CDR1 MDHEN and CDR2 SYDVKM. CDR3 sequence reads: CASNAMGSGGYGYTF. For the CDR3, the DNA is TGTGCCAGCAATGCCATGGGGTCAGGGGGATATGGCTACACCTTC.

The sample holds a few counts of this clone. The rearrangement joins TRBV5-1 to TRBJ2-3; D unresolved. Trimming shortened V by 4 bases and J by 2 bases, and 11 bases separated the two germline ends. The CDR3 runs 14 residues. Germline V CDR1 and CDR2: SGHRS, YFSETQ. The CDR3 DNA reads TGCGCCAGCAGCCCCGGGTCCTTCACAGATACGCAGTATTTT. Residues: CASSPGSFTDTQYF.

The CDR3 is CASSRPPGLLNEQFF. The DNA for the CDR3 is TGTGCCAGCAGCCGACCTCCGGGACTGCTCAATGAGCAGTTCTTC. V gene TRBV6-2 or TRBV6-3 combines with J gene TRBJ2-1; TRBD2 is a possible D gene (6 bases). The CDR3 is 15 residues long. CDR1 and CDR2 from the germline V gene are MNHEY and SVGEGT. The V gene lost 6 bases and the J gene lost 6 bases, with 18 bases spanning the gap.

The V and J genes are TRBV10-2 and TRBJ1-5; tentatively, D is TRBD1 (5 bases). This CDR3 contains 14 residues. The V and J ends lost 3 bases and 6 bases respectively, with 12 bases between them. Germline CDR1 reads WSHSY; CDR2 reads SAAADI. The CDR3 sequence: CASSDQGFGQPQHF. CDR3 nucleotide sequence: TGCGCCAGCAGTGACCAGGGATTCGGTCAGCCCCAGCATTTT.

The CDR3, as DNA: TGTGCCAGCAGTGAGGAGCGGGGGGGGACCGGGGAGCTGTTTTTT. Translation: CASSEERGGTGELFF. The chain is built from TRBV2 and TRBJ2-2, with 10 nucleotides matching TRBD2. CDR1 and CDR2 (germline): SNHLY, FYNNEI. V was clipped by 3 bases and J by 5 bases; unmatched bases: 3. The CDR3 is 15 amino acids.

The CDR3 DNA follows: TGTGCCAGCAGCTCAGTGAATCAGCCCCAGCATTTT. Residues: CASSSVNQPQHF. The V and J genes are TRBV12-3 or TRBV12-4 and TRBJ1-5; D gene unclear. The V and J ends lost 6 bases and 4 bases respectively, with 7 bases between them. The CDR3 runs 12 residues.

In this sample, this clone turned up a few times. J is TRBJ1-6 and V is TRBV7-9, with D tentatively TRBD1 (5 bases). The ends were cut back, 3 bases at V and 10 bases at J, with 10 bases in the middle. Germline V gives CDR1 SEHNR, CDR2 FQNEAQ (reference sequence). This CDR3 has 13 amino acids. CDR3 sequence: CASSLGQGSPLHF. CDR3 DNA: TGTGCCAGCAGCTTGGGTCAGGGCTCACCCCTCCACTTT.

This clone showed up just once. The chain uses TRBV5-1 and TRBJ2-3; 7 bases match TRBD2. V lost 0 bases to trimming and J lost 4 bases; unmatched junction nucleotides: 14. The CDR3 extends over 18 amino acids. CDR1 SGHRS and CDR2 YFSETQ come from the germline V gene. The DNA for the CDR3 is TGCGCCAGCAGCTTGGGCCAAGCGGGGATACGAGTGGCAGATACGCAGTATTTT. It translates to CASSLGQAGIRVADTQYF.

This chain uses TRBV5-1 with TRBJ2-7; D is unclear. V was trimmed by 2 bases and J by 7 bases, leaving 16 bases between them. The CDR3 extends over 14 amino acids. In germline, CDR1 is SGHRS, CDR2 YFSETQ. For the CDR3, the DNA is TGCGCCAGCAGCTTCGGCCAGACGGTCAGGGAGCAGTACTTC. Translated, it gives CASSFGQTVREQYF.

The chain carries TRBV3-1 (or the pseudogene TRBV3-2) and TRBJ1-2, with TRBD1 as a possible D gene (5 bases). The CDR3 has 15 residues. CDR1 is LGHDT and CDR2 is YNNKEL in the germline V gene (reference sequence). V dropped 5 bases and J dropped 4 bases, with 17 bases sitting between them. The CDR3: CASSFEGVGIYGYTF. The CDR3 DNA sequence: TGTGCCAGCAGCTTTGAAGGGGTGGGAATCTATGGCTACACCTTC.

This chain joins TRBV6-5 and TRBJ1-5; 7 positions match TRBD1. The CDR3 contains 15 residues. Trimming cost V 4 bases and J 0 bases; bases outside gene matches: 3. Germline lookup yields CDR1 MNHEY and CDR2 SVGAGI. The CDR3 is CASSLKGASNQPQHF. CDR3 bases: TGTGCCAGCAGTTTAAAGGGGGCTAGCAATCAGCCCCAGCATTTT.

The chain recombines TRBV7-8 with TRBJ2-5; 7 bases are a match to TRBD2. CDR1 is SGHVS, CDR2 FQNEAQ, per germline. The CDR3 has 15 amino acids. Germline trimming cut 3 bases from V and 2 bases from J; bases unmatched to any gene: 6. CDR3 bases: TGTGCCAGCAGCTTGCAAAGCGGGGTACAAGAGACCCAGTACTTC. This gives the protein CASSLQSGVQETQYF.

The chain is built from TRBV7-9 and TRBJ2-5; 9 bases fit TRBD2. The V gene end was trimmed by 2 bases and the J gene end by 4 bases; junction bases not matched to a gene: 8. CDR3 length equals 16 residues. CDR1 and CDR2 from the germline V gene are SEHNR and FQNEAQ (reference sequence). The CDR3 nucleotides are TGTGCCAGCAGCTTAAATGGCGGGGGGGCCGTAGAGACCCAGTACTTC. Protein sequence: CASSLNGGGAVETQYF.

This clone was seen only a few times. V is TRBV3-1 (or the pseudogene TRBV3-2) and J is TRBJ1-6; D might be TRBD1 (5 bases). The germline V and J ends were trimmed by 1 base and 10 bases, with 11 bases remaining between them. Germline V gene sequence: CDR1 LGHDT, CDR2 YNNKEL (reference sequence). CDR3 size: 14 residues. CDR3 nucleotides: TGTGCCAGCAGCCAAGCGGGGGAGGGCTCACCCCTCCACTTT. Protein product: CASSQAGEGSPLHF.

This chain uses TRBV5-6 with TRBJ2-5, with D possibly TRBD1 on 7 matching bases. The V gene lost 4 bases and the J gene lost 5 bases, with 21 bases spanning the gap. The CDR3 loop spans 16 amino acids. Germline-derived CDR1 and CDR2 are SGHDT and YYEEEE. The CDR3: CASSPSVRGVSETQYF. CDR3 coding DNA: TGTGCCAGCAGCCCCTCGGTCAGGGGGGTATCCGAGACCCAGTACTTC. Full variable domain (missing parts from reference TRBV5-6 and TRBJ2-5): DAGVTQSPTHLIKTRGQQVTLRCSPKSGHDTVSWYQQALGQGPQFIFQYYEEEERQRGNFPDRFSGHQFPNYSSELNVNALLLGDSALYLCASSPSVRGVSETQYFGPGTRLLVL.

V and J are TRBV5-1 and TRBJ1-4; D possibly corresponds to TRBD1 (5 bases). There are 15 residues in the CDR3. Germline V gives CDR1 SGHRS, CDR2 YFSETQ. Trimming removed 4 bases at V and 5 bases at J, with 15 bases between. The DNA of the CDR3 is TGCGCCAGCAGCCGGACGGGACGGGGGAATGAAAAACTGTTTTTT. This encodes CASSRTGRGNEKLFF.

This clone was seen once. This chain connects TRBV7-2 to TRBJ2-2; 7 nucleotides line up with TRBD2. The length of the CDR3 is 14 residues. Germline assignment: CDR1 SGHTA and CDR2 FQGNSA. With 3 bases clipped from V and 6 bases from J, the junction kept 4 bases outside the gene matches. The CDR3 region has the DNA TGTGCCAGCAGCTTCCAACTAGCGTCCGGGGAGCTGTTTTTT. Amino acid sequence: CASSFQLASGELFF.

The chain combines TRBV9 with TRBJ1-2, with D possibly being TRBD1 (5 bases). In germline, CDR1 is SGDLS, CDR2 YYNGEE. The CDR3 consists of 14 residues. V shed 0 bases and J shed 5 bases, with 11 bases lying between them. CDR3 in DNA: TGTGCCAGCAGCGTAGCCCCGGACACGTATGGCTACACCTTC. Translated, it gives CASSVAPDTYGYTF. Combining the CDR3 with reference TRBV9 and TRBJ1-2 gives the whole variable domain DSGVTQTPKHLITATGQRVTLRCSPRSGDLSVYWYQQSLDQGLQFLIQYYNGEERAKGNILERFSAQQFPDLHSELNLSSLELGDSALYFCASSVAPDTYGYTFGSGTRLTVV.

The J gene is TRBJ2-5, the V gene TRBV3-1 (or the pseudogene TRBV3-2); 8 positions match TRBD1. CDR3 length: 15 amino acids. With V trimmed by 5 bases and J by 5 bases, 10 bases remained unmatched. Germline CDR1 LGHDT, CDR2 YNNKEL (reference sequence). The CDR3, as DNA: TGTGCCAGCAGCTCGCCGCCGACAGGGGTGGAGACCCAGTACTTC. This codes for CASSSPPTGVETQYF.

The chain is built from TRBV29-1 and TRBJ2-7; TRBD1 is a possible D gene (6 bases). The V gene lost 4 bases and the J gene lost 1 base, with 8 bases spanning the gap. The CDR3 covers 12 residues. Looked up from germline, CDR1 is SQVTM and CDR2 is ANQGSEA. This CDR3 reads CSVAGTSYEQYF. The CDR3 DNA sequence: TGCAGCGTTGCGGGGACATCCTACGAGCAGTACTTC.

The rearrangement joins TRBV29-1 to TRBJ2-4, with TRBD2 matching 7 bases. The V gene end was trimmed by 3 bases and the J gene end by 6 bases; junction bases not matched to a gene: 2. Germline V CDR1 and CDR2: SQVTM, ANQGSEA. The CDR3 totals 12 residues. The CDR3, as DNA: TGCAGCGTTGAGGGGGGGAGAAACATTCAGTACTTC. Its translation: CSVEGGRNIQYF.

V is TRBV7-9 and J is TRBJ1-2, with D possibly being TRBD1 (6 bases). V dropped 5 bases and J dropped 3 bases, with 7 bases sitting between them. Germline V gives CDR1 SEHNR, CDR2 FQNEAQ (reference sequence). The CDR3 is 12 amino acids. In DNA form, the CDR3 reads TGTGCCAGCAGCCGGACAGACTATGGCTACACCTTC. Translating gives CASSRTDYGYTF.